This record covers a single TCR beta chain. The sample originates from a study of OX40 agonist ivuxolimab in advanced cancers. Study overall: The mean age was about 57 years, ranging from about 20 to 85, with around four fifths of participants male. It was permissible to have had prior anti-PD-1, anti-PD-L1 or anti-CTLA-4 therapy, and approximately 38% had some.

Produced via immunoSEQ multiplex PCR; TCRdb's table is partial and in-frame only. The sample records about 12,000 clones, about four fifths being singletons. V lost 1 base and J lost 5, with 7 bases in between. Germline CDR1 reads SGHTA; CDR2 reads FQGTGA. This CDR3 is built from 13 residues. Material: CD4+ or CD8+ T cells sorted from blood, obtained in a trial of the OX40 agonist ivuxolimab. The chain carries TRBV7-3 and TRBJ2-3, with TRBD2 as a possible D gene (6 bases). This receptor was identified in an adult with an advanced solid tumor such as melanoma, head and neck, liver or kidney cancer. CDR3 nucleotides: TGTGCCAGCAGCTTAAATAGCGGAGATACGCAGTATTTT. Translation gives CASSLNSGDTQYF.